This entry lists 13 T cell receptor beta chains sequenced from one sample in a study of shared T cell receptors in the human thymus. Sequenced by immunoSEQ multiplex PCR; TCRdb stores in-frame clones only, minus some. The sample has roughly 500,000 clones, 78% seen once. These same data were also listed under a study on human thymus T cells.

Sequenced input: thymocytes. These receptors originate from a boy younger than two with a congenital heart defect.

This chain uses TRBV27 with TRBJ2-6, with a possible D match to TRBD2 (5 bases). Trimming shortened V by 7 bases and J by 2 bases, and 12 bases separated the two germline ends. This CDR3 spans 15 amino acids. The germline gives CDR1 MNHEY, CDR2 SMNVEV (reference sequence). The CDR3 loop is CASNLGLAGANVLTF. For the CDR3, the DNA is TGTGCCAGCAATCTTGGACTTGCTGGGGCCAACGTCCTGACTTTC.

CDR3 DNA: TGTGCCAGCCGTACTAGCGGGACTTCGGGGGAGCTGTTTTTT. It specifies CASRTSGTSGELFF. V usage is TRBV6-5 and J usage is TRBJ2-2; 10 bases fit TRBD2. J gave up 8 bases and V 8 bases, and 8 bases lay outside the gene matches. The CDR3 is 14 residues long. Per the germline V gene, CDR1 is MNHEY and CDR2 is SVGAGI.

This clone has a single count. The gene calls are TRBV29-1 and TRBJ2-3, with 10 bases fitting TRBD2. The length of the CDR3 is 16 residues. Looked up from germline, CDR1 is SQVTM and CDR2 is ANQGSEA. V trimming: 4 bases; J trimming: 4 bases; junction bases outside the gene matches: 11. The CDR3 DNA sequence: TGCAGCGTTGTCCAGGCTAGCGGGAGACCGGCAGATACGCAGTATTTT. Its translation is CSVVQASGRPADTQYF.

This CDR3 is CASSLDSGRSGEQYF. In nucleotides, the CDR3 is TGTGCCAGCAGTTTAGACTCGGGCCGTTCGGGGGAGCAGTACTTC. V gene TRBV27 combines with J gene TRBJ2-7; weak D call: TRBD2 (5 bases). CDR3 length equals 15 residues. Germline V gene sequence: CDR1 MNHEY, CDR2 SMNVEV (reference sequence). The germline V and J ends were trimmed by 2 bases and 7 bases, with 18 bases remaining between them.

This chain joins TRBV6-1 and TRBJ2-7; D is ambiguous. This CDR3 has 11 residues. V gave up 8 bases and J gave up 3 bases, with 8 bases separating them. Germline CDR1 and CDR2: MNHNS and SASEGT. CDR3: CASVSIYEQYF. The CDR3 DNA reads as TGTGCCAGCGTGAGTATCTACGAGCAGTACTTC.

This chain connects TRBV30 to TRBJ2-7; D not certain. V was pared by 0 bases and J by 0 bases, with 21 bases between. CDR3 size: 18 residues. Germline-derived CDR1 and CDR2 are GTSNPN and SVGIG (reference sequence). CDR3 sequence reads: CAWSVTPGAIQPSYEQYF. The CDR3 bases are TGTGCCTGGAGTGTAACCCCAGGCGCTATTCAGCCCTCCTACGAGCAGTACTTC.

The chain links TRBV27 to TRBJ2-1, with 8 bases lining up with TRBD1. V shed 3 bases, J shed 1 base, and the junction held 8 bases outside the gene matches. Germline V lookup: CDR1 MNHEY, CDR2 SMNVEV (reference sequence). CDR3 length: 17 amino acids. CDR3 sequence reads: CASSLTQGAPSYNEQFF. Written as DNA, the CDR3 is TGTGCCAGCAGTTTGACGCAGGGGGCCCCTTCCTACAATGAGCAGTTCTTC.

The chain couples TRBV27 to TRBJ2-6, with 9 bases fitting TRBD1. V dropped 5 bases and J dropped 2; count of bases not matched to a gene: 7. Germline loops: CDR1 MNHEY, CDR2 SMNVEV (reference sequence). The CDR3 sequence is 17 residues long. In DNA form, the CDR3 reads TGTGCCAGCAGTCCACTCCGGGACAGGGCTGGGGCCAACGTCCTGACTTTC. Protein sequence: CASSPLRDRAGANVLTF.

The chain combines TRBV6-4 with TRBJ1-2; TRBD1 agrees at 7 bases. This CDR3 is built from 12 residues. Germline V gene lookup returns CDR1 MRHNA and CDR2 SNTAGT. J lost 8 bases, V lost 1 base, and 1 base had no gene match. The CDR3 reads CASSDLGGGYTF. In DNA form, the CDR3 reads TGTGCCAGCAGTGACTTAGGGGGCGGCTACACCTTC.

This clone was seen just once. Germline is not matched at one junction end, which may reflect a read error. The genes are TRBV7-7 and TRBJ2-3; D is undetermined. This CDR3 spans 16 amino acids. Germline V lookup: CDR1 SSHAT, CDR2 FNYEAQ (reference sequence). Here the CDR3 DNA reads TGTGCTAGCAGCCCGGGTCCGCCGGGTAGCACAGATACGCAGTATTTT. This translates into CASSPGPPGSTDTQYF. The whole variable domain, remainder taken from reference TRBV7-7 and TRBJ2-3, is GAGVSQSPRYKVTKRGQDVTLRCDPISSHATLYWYQQALGQGPEFLTYFNYEAQPDKSGLPSDRFSAERPEGSISTLTIQRTEQRDSAMYRCASSPGPPGSTDTQYFGPGTRLTVL.

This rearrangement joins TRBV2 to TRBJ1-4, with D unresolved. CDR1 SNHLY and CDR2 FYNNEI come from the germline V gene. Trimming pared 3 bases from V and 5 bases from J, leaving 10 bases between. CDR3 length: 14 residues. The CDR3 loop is CASSERRRNEKLFF. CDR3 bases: TGTGCCAGCAGTGAGAGGCGCCGGAATGAAAAACTGTTTTTT.

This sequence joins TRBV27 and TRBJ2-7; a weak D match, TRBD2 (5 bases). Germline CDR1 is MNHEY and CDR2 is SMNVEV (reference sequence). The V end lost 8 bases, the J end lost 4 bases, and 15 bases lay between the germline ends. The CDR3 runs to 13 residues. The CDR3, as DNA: TGTGCCAGCTCGACTTGGACTCATTACGAGCAGTACTTC. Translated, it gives CASSTWTHYEQYF.

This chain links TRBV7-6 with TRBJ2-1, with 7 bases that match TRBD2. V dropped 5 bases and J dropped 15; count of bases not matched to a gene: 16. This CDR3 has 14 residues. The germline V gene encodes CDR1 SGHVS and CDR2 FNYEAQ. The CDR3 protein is CASSPSSGEGQRFF. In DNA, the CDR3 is TGTGCCAGCAGCCCCTCCTCGGGGGAGGGCCAACGGTTCTTC.